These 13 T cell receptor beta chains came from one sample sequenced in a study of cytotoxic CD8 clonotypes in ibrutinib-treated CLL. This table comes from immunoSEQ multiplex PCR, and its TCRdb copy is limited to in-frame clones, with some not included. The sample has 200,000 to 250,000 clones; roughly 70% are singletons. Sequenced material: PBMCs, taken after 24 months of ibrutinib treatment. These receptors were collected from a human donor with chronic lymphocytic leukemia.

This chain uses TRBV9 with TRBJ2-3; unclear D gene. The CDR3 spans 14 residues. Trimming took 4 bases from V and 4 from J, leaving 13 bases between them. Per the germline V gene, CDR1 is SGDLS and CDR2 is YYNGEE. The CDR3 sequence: CASSPDGVADTQYF. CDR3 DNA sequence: TGTGCCAGCAGCCCCGATGGGGTTGCAGATACGCAGTATTTT.

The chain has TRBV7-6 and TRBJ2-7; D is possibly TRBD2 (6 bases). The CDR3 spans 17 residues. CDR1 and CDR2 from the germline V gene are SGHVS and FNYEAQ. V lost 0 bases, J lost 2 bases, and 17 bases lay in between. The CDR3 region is CASSLASGLFVPYEQYF. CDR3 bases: TGTGCCAGCAGCTTAGCCTCGGGACTTTTCGTCCCCTACGAGCAGTACTTC.

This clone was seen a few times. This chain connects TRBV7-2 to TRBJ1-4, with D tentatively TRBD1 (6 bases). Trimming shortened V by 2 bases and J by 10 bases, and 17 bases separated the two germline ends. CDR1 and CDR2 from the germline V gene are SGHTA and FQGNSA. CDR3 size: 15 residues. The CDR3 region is CASSLYTGPLGKLFF. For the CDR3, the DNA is TGTGCCAGCAGCTTATATACAGGGCCTTTGGGAAAACTGTTTTTT.

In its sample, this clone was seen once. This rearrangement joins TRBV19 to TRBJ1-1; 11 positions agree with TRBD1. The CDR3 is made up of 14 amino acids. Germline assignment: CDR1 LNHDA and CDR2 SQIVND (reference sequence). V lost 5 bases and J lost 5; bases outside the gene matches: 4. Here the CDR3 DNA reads TGTGCCAGTAGTCGGGGACAGGGGGGGACTGAAGCTTTCTTT. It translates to CASSRGQGGTEAFF.

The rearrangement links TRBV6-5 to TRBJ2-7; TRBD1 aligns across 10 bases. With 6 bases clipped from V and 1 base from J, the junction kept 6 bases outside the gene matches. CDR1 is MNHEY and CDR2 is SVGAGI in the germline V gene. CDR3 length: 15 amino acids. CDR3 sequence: CASSLTGGHSYEQYF. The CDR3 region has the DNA TGTGCCAGCAGCCTGACAGGGGGCCATTCCTACGAGCAGTACTTC.

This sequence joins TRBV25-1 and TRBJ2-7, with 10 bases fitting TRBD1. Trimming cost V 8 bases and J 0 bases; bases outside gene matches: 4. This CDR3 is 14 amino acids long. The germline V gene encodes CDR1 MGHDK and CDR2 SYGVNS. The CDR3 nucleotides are TGTGCCAGCGCAAGGACAGGGGGCTCCTACGAGCAGTACTTC. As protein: CASARTGGSYEQYF.

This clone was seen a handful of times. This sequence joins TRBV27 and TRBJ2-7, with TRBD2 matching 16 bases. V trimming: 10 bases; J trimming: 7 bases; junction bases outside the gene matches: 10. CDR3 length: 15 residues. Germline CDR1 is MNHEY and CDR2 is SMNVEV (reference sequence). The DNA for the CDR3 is TGTGCCACCTCCTGGGGACTAGCGGGAGGGCGAGAGCAGTACTTC. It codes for CATSWGLAGGREQYF.

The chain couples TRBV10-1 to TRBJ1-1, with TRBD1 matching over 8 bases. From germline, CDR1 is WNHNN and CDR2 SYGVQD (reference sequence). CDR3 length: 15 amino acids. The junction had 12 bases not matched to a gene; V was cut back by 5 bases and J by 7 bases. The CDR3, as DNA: TGCGCCAGCAGTTTTATTAAGGACAGGGATTTTGAAGCTTTCTTT. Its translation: CASSFIKDRDFEAFF.

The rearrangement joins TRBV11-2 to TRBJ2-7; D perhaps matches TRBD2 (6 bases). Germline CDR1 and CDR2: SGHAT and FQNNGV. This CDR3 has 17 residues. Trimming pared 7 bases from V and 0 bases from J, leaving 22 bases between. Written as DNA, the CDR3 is TGTGCCAGCAACATCAGGAGGGGCCCACGAAGCTCCTACGAGCAGTACTTC. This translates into CASNIRRGPRSSYEQYF.

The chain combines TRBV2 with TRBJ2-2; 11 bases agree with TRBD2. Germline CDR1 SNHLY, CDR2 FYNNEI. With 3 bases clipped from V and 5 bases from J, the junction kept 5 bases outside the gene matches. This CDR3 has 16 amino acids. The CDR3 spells CASSESTSGATGELFF. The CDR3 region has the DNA TGTGCCAGCAGTGAGTCGACTAGCGGGGCGACCGGGGAGCTGTTTTTT.

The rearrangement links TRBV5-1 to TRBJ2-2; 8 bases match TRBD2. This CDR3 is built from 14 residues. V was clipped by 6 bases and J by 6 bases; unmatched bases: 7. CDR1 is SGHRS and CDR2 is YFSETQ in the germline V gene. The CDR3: CASTGRAGAGELFF. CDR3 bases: TGCGCCAGCACCGGACGAGCGGGGGCCGGGGAGCTGTTTTTT.

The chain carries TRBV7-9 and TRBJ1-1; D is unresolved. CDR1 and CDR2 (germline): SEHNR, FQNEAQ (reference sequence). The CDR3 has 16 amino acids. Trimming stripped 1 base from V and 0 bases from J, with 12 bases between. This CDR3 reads CASSLGVGQMNTEAFF. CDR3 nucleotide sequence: TGTGCCAGCAGCTTAGGGGTCGGGCAAATGAACACTGAAGCTTTCTTT.

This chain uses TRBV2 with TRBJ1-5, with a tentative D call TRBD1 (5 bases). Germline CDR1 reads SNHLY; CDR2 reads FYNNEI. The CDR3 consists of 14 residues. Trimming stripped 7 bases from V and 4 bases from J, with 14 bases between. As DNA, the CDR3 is TGTGCCAGCAAACAGGACATCCGAAATCAGCCCCAGCATTTT. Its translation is CASKQDIRNQPQHF.